The 26 T cell receptor beta chains reported below all come from one sample, sequenced in a study of naive and memory T cell subsets. Points from the study as a whole: Possibly reflecting memory cells re-expressing CD45RA, a few larger clonotypes occurred in naive repertoires, especially CD8.

These receptors lack a known antigen. Two oligonucleotides, mixed equimolar, formed the beta constant-region primer covering TRBC1 and TRBC2. Ligated cDNA was amplified by four rounds of PCR with nested alpha and beta constant-region primers and SP2. TCRdb independently ran MiXCR on the UMI-ligation and nested PCR reads; one entry per CDR3 protein. The table shows over 80,000 distinct CDR3 sequences, with about 11% occurring only once. Specimen: naive CD4+ T cells from blood. The receptors derive from a human donor in good health.

This clonotype was observed a few times. V gene TRBV13 combines with J gene TRBJ1-2; 7 bases are shared with TRBD1. CDR1 is PRHDT and CDR2 is FYEKMQ in the germline V gene (reference sequence). V gave up 0 bases and J gave up 4 bases; unmatched junction bases: 8. This CDR3 has 16 amino acids. The CDR3 region is CASSLGALDRTYGYTF. CDR3 DNA: TGTGCCAGCAGCTTAGGGGCCCTGGACAGGACCTATGGCTACACCTTC.

This clonotype showed up many times. The chain has TRBV19 and TRBJ2-3; D unclear. The V end lost 6 bases, the J end lost 0 bases, and 10 bases lay between the germline ends. The CDR3 length is 14 residues. Per germline, CDR1 LNHDA and CDR2 SQIVND (reference sequence). The CDR3 nucleotides read TGTGCCAGTAGCCGGACGTATAGCACAGATACGCAGTATTTT. Its translation is CASSRTYSTDTQYF.

This clonotype was seen ten or more times. V gene TRBV19 combines with J gene TRBJ2-7; D might be TRBD1 (6 bases). V lost 3 bases, J lost 1 base, and 13 bases lay in between. Germline-derived CDR1 and CDR2 are LNHDA and SQIVND (reference sequence). The CDR3 covers 15 residues. CDR3 nucleotides: TGTGCCAGTAGTATCCCCGGGACATTATCCTACGAGCAGTACTTC. Its translation: CASSIPGTLSYEQYF.

This clonotype showed up just a few times. The V call is TRBV20-1, the J call TRBJ1-5; D unresolved. Trimming pared 0 bases from V and 9 bases from J, leaving 12 bases between. Germline CDR1 DFQATT, CDR2 SNEGSKA (reference sequence). The CDR3 sequence is 13 residues long. CDR3 coding DNA: TGCAGTGCTAGAGAGGAGGAGGGAGTGCCCCAGCATTTT. It translates to CSAREEEGVPQHF.

This clonotype turned up a few times. The chain couples TRBV18 to TRBJ2-1; either TRBD1 or TRBD2 may supply D (5 bases each). This CDR3 region has 12 residues. The V and J ends lost 1 base and 9 bases respectively, with 7 bases between them. CDR1 KGHSH and CDR2 LQKENI come from the germline V gene. In nucleotides, the CDR3 is TGTGCCAGCTCACCACGGGGGACTGAGCAGTTCTTC. Translation gives CASSPRGTEQFF.

This clonotype was seen ten or more times. J is TRBJ1-1 and V is TRBV7-2; D ambiguous. The CDR3 loop spans 11 amino acids. Germline CDR1 SGHTA, CDR2 FQGNSA. Trimming shortened V by 3 bases and J by 7 bases, and 6 bases separated the two germline ends. CDR3 DNA: TGTGCCAGCAGCTTGGGGATTGAAGCTTTCTTT. Encoded protein: CASSLGIEAFF.

This clonotype was seen at least ten times. The CDR3 sequence is CASSLGQTVQETQYF. CDR3 bases: TGTGCCAGCAGCCTTGGACAGACCGTCCAAGAGACCCAGTACTTC. The chain has TRBV11-3 and TRBJ2-5, with a tentative D call TRBD1 (6 bases). V lost 5 bases, J lost 1 base, and 14 bases lay in between. The CDR3 spans 15 residues. Germline loops: CDR1 SGHNT, CDR2 YENEEA.

In the case of this clonotype: Sequence at one end of the junction differs from germline and may be a read error. J is TRBJ1-2 and V is TRBV7-9; maybe TRBD1 (5 bases). Germline CDR1 SEHNR, CDR2 FQNEAQ (reference sequence). The CDR3 runs 11 residues. The CDR3 DNA reads TGTGCCAGCAGCTTACGTCCTGCCGGGGGCTTC. Translated: CASSLRPAGGF. The whole variable domain, remainder taken from reference TRBV7-9 and TRBJ1-2, is DTGVSQNPRHKITKRGQNVTFRCDPISEHNRLYWYRQTLGQGPEFLTYFQNEAQLEKSRLLSDRFSAERPKGSFSTLEIQRTEQGDSAMYLCASSLRPAGGFGSGTRLTVV.

This clonotype was observed at least ten times. J is TRBJ1-5 and V is TRBV6-2 or TRBV6-3, with D hard to call. This CDR3 has 14 amino acids. V dropped 0 bases and J dropped 1 base, with 4 bases sitting between them. CDR1 and CDR2 (germline): MNHEY, SVGEGT. The CDR3 nucleotides read TGTGCCAGCAGTTACTCGGGGAGCAATCAGCCCCAGCATTTT. Protein sequence: CASSYSGSNQPQHF.

This clonotype was seen more than once but under ten times. CDR3 sequence: CASSLVSHEQFF. In DNA form, the CDR3 reads TGTGCCAGCAGTTTAGTATCGCATGAGCAGTTCTTC. V gene TRBV12-3 or TRBV12-4 combines with J gene TRBJ2-1, with unresolved D. The CDR3 is 12 residues long. V lost 1 base and J 8 bases, leaving 6 bases between the germline ends.

Note on this clonotype: Being one base from a much bigger clone, this may be a read error. CDR3 loop: CSVGDRGQDTQYF. CDR3 coding DNA: TGCAGCGTTGGGGACAGGGGTCAAGATACGCAGTATTTT. The chain uses TRBV29-1 and TRBJ2-3; 10 positions agree with TRBD1. V was pared by 4 bases and J by 5 bases, with 3 bases of the junction left unmatched. The CDR3 runs 13 residues. CDR1 and CDR2 from the germline V gene are SQVTM and ANQGSEA.

V and J are TRBV20-1 and TRBJ2-1, with 12 positions matching TRBD2. Germline values: CDR1 DFQATT, CDR2 SNEGSKA (reference sequence). The V segment lost 5 bases and the J segment 9 bases; nucleotides outside the gene matches: 8. CDR3 length: 14 residues. DNA for the CDR3: TGCAGTGCTCAACAGCGGACTAGCGGGATTGAGCAGTTCTTC. It codes for CSAQQRTSGIEQFF.

The V gene is TRBV20-1, the J gene TRBJ2-2; no clear D. Per germline, CDR1 DFQATT and CDR2 SNEGSKA (reference sequence). CDR3 length equals 13 residues. With 3 bases removed from V and 1 base from J, the gap between germline ends came to 6 bases. CDR3 protein: CSARRGNTGELFF. CDR3 DNA: TGCAGTGCTAGGAGAGGGAACACCGGGGAGCTGTTTTTT.

The table lists this clonotype with many counts. The J gene is TRBJ2-7, the V gene TRBV12-3 or TRBV12-4; 8 nucleotides agree with TRBD1. The CDR3 has 16 amino acids. V gave up 6 bases and J gave up 2 bases; unmatched junction bases: 12. CDR3 in amino acids: CASSVLQGGLPYEQYF. The CDR3 DNA is TGTGCCAGCAGCGTCCTACAGGGGGGTTTGCCCTACGAGCAGTACTTC.

This clonotype has a handful of counts. The V call is TRBV20-1, the J call TRBJ2-3, with 11 bases that match TRBD2. Trimming at V came to 3 bases and at J to 2 bases, leaving 10 bases not matched to a gene. Germline V lookup: CDR1 DFQATT, CDR2 SNEGSKA (reference sequence). This CDR3 spans 17 amino acids. This chain's CDR3 is CSASPGSGGGTTDTQYF. The CDR3 DNA reads TGCAGTGCTAGTCCTGGTAGCGGGGGGGGAACCACAGATACGCAGTATTTT.

This clonotype was recorded at least ten times. The chain recombines TRBV10-3 with TRBJ2-3; unclear D gene. The germline V gene has CDR1 ENHRY and CDR2 SYGVKD. The V end was cut by 9 bases, the J end by 2 bases, with 6 bases between. The CDR3 consists of 11 residues. The CDR3 DNA sequence: TGTGCCATAGGAGCCACAGATACGCAGTATTTT. Translated: CAIGATDTQYF.

V gene TRBV20-1 combines with J gene TRBJ1-2, with a tentative D call TRBD1 (5 bases). The CDR3 consists of 13 residues. CDR1 DFQATT and CDR2 SNEGSKA come from the germline V gene (reference sequence). Trimming pared 4 bases from V and 4 bases from J, leaving 13 bases between. CDR3 protein: CSAIPGTTYGYTF. CDR3 in DNA: TGCAGTGCTATCCCCGGGACTACCTATGGCTACACCTTC.

This clonotype was counted many times. The V call is TRBV20-1, the J call TRBJ2-3; possible D gene TRBD2, 5 bases. V was trimmed by 0 bases and J by 6 bases, leaving 13 bases between them. The CDR3 totals 14 residues. CDR1 and CDR2 from the germline V gene are DFQATT and SNEGSKA (reference sequence). CDR3 DNA sequence: TGCAGTGCTAGAGATACCCTAGCTGCGGATACGCAGTATTTT. This codes for CSARDTLAADTQYF.

In this sample, this clonotype turned up a few times. V and J are TRBV7-9 and TRBJ1-2; possibly TRBD1 for D (5 bases). CDR3 length: 15 residues. Germline-derived CDR1 and CDR2 are SEHNR and FQNEAQ (reference sequence). V was trimmed by 0 bases and J by 8 bases, leaving 16 bases between them. CDR3 loop: CASSLAQGGLNGYTF. The DNA for the CDR3 is TGTGCCAGCAGCTTAGCTCAGGGCGGGCTGAACGGCTACACCTTC.

The table lists this clonotype with a few counts. The chain has TRBV11-1 and TRBJ2-5, with D unresolved. This CDR3 has 12 amino acids. The V and J ends lost 5 bases and 2 bases respectively, with 6 bases between them. The germline V gene encodes CDR1 SGHAT and CDR2 FQDESV (reference sequence). CDR3 region: CASSEAQETQYF. CDR3 DNA sequence: TGTGCCAGCAGCGAGGCTCAAGAGACCCAGTACTTC.

Here the CDR3 reads CASSLYTVVGNTEAFF. CDR3 DNA: TGTGCCAGCAGCTTATACACGGTGGTGGGTAACACTGAAGCTTTCTTT. The chain has TRBV7-2 and TRBJ1-1; D gene uncertain. Germline-derived CDR1 and CDR2 are SGHTA and FQGNSA. There are 16 residues in the CDR3. V gave up 2 bases and J gave up 2 bases, with 15 bases separating them.

This chain uses TRBV20-1 with TRBJ2-3; D gene ambiguous. Deletions cut 2 bases from V and 1 base from J, with 7 bases between. CDR3 length: 13 amino acids. Germline CDR1 reads DFQATT; CDR2 reads SNEGSKA (reference sequence). CDR3 nucleotide sequence: TGCAGTGCTAGACCGGGCCGCACAGATACGCAGTATTTT. This gives the protein CSARPGRTDTQYF.

This clonotype was seen repeatedly, ten times or more. This chain connects TRBV18 to TRBJ1-5; D is uncertain. Trimming cost V 0 bases and J 4 bases, with 1 base left between them. This CDR3 spans 12 amino acids. Germline V gives CDR1 KGHSH, CDR2 LQKENI. The CDR3 loop reads CASSPPNQPQHF. The CDR3 region has the DNA TGTGCCAGCTCACCACCGAATCAGCCCCAGCATTTT.

This clonotype showed up just a few times. V is TRBV6-1 and J is TRBJ2-6, with TRBD1 matching 7 bases. Germline V CDR1 and CDR2: MNHNS, SASEGT. CDR3 length equals 16 residues. With V trimmed by 6 bases and J by 0 bases, 5 bases remained unmatched. DNA of the CDR3: TGTGCCAGCAGCAGGGACAGCAACTCTGGGGCCAACGTCCTGACTTTC. Encoded protein: CASSRDSNSGANVLTF.

This clonotype came up many times. The chain employs TRBV7-2 and TRBJ1-5; 7 positions agree with TRBD1. V was pared by 5 bases and J by 2 bases, with 9 bases of the junction left unmatched. The germline V gene has CDR1 SGHTA and CDR2 FQGNSA. The CDR3 contains 16 residues. The CDR3 DNA reads as TGTGCCAGCAGCCCCCTGACAGGGTCGGGCAATCAGCCCCAGCATTTT. It is translated as CASSPLTGSGNQPQHF. Looking up the rest from reference TRBV7-2 and TRBJ1-5 gives the full variable domain: GAGVSQSPSNKVTEKGKDVELRCDPISGHTALYWYRQSLGQGLEFLIYFQGNSAPDKSGLPSDRFSAERTGGSVSTLTIQRTQQEDSAVYLCASSPLTGSGNQPQHFGDGTRLSIL.

The sample holds a few counts of this clonotype. The rearrangement joins TRBV6-2 or TRBV6-3 to TRBJ2-1, with TRBD2 as a possible D gene (7 bases). The CDR3 sequence is 15 residues long. V was pared by 2 bases and J by 4 bases, with 12 bases between. Germline loops: CDR1 MNHEY, CDR2 SVGEGT. CDR3 sequence (DNA): TGTGCCAGCAGTTACCGGGGGGCCACATACAATGAGCAGTTCTTC. Its translation: CASSYRGATYNEQFF.